This is a list of T cell receptor beta chains from one sample in a study of PD-L1 blockade in urothelial cancer. The assay was immunoSEQ multiplex PCR, and TCRdb's table has in-frame clones only and misses some. The table has approximately 94,000 clones, around 86% seen once; the top ten hold roughly 2%. This specimen consisted of PBMCs, obtained around atezolizumab (anti-PD-L1) treatment. The receptors were gathered from a man between 60 and 75 years old with urothelial cancer. Both conserved end residues are part of each CDR3. D genes are given only for firm matches. Size tells how often a clone was seen (once, few, many) or the class of an expanded clone, and some rows leave it out.

V gene,clone size,D gene,J gene,CDR3 DNA,CDR3 protein
TRBV11-1,once,NA,TRBJ2-7,TGTGCCAGCAGCTCGCACAACGAGGGCGAGCAGTACTTC,CASSSHNEGEQYF
TRBV6-5,NA,NA,TRBJ1-3,TGTGCCAGCAGTCCCGGGTTTTTTGGAAACACCATATATTTT,CASSPGFFGNTIYF
TRBV2,NA,TRBD2,TRBJ2-5,TGTGCCAGCAGTGGACTAGCGGCAGAGACCCAGTACTTC,CASSGLAAETQYF
TRBV28,NA,NA,TRBJ1-6,TGTGCCAGCAGTGAACAGAGAGCAGGAAATTCACCCCTCCACTTT,CASSEQRAGNSPLHF
TRBV19,NA,TRBD1,TRBJ1-1,TGTGCCAGCGCTACGCTACAGGGGGCCCAGAACACTGAAGCTTTCTTT,CASATLQGAQNTEAFF
TRBV7-9,NA,TRBD1,TRBJ1-1,TGTGCCAGCAGCTTCCCGCCAGGGGGTGAAAACACTGAAGCTTTCTTT,CASSFPPGGENTEAFF
TRBV11-2,NA,TRBD2,TRBJ2-7,TGTGCCAGCACCGCGGGGGGCTACGAGCAGTACTTC,CASTAGGYEQYF
TRBV30,NA,NA,TRBJ2-3,TGTGCCTGGAGTGTAGGAGGCACAGATACGCAGTATTTT,CAWSVGGTDTQYF
TRBV18,NA,TRBD2,TRBJ2-7,TGTGCCAGCTCGGAAAGCGGGGGTATACCCTACGAGCAGTACTTC,CASSESGGIPYEQYF
TRBV5-5,NA,NA,TRBJ2-7,TGTGCCAGCAGCTTGACAGGGTCGGGATACGAGCAGTACTTC,CASSLTGSGYEQYF